The 13 T cell receptor beta chains below come from one sample, sequenced in a study of blood T cells in healthy people across ages. Using a J-beta primer mix together with a sample-barcoded 5' primer, a second PCR was run for roughly 6 to 11 cycles. TCRdb redid the calling of the 5' RACE reads with MiXCR, one entry per CDR3 protein. Here the sample spans over 600,000 distinct CDR3 sequences, around three fifths being singletons. The specimen was blood. The receptors shown here come from a man aged 35-49 years in good health.

This clonotype was detected only once. V is TRBV3-1 and J is TRBJ1-2; D not resolved. The CDR3 covers 16 residues. Trimming cost V 1 base and J 8 bases, with 20 bases left between them. The germline V gene has CDR1 LGHDT and CDR2 YNNKEL (reference sequence). DNA for the CDR3: TGTGCCAGCAGCCAAGGAGACGGCCGGGGATCATACGGCTACACCTTC. It encodes CASSQGDGRGSYGYTF. The full variable domain, its missing parts supplied by reference TRBV3-1 and TRBJ1-2, is DTAVSQTPKYLVTQMGNDKSIKCEQNLGHDTMYWYKQDSKKFLKIMFSYNNKELIINETVPNRFSPKSPDKAHLNLHINSLELGDSAVYFCASSQGDGRGSYGYTFGSGTRLTVV.

V and J are TRBV29-1 and TRBJ2-1; D is perhaps TRBD1 or TRBD2 (5 bases each). The CDR3 sequence is 12 residues long. The germline V gene has CDR1 SQVTM and CDR2 ANQGSEA. The CDR3 protein is CNVAWGSYEQFF. The DNA of the CDR3 is TGCAACGTAGCCTGGGGGTCCTACGAGCAGTTCTTC.

The chain recombines TRBV28 with TRBJ2-3, with 11 bases lining up with TRBD2. Per the germline V gene, CDR1 is MDHEN and CDR2 is SYDVKM. The trim removed 5 bases at V and 2 bases at J, leaving 6 bases unmatched. CDR3 length equals 16 residues. The CDR3 here is CASSVLTSGNTDTQYF. Here the CDR3 DNA reads TGTGCCAGCAGTGTCCTGACTAGCGGGAACACAGATACGCAGTATTTT.

The rearrangement joins TRBV20-1 to TRBJ2-3; D is possibly TRBD2 (6 bases). Per the germline V gene, CDR1 is DFQATT and CDR2 is SNEGSKA (reference sequence). The V end was cut by 6 bases, the J end by 5 bases, with 18 bases between. The CDR3 is made up of 14 amino acids. CDR3 DNA: TGCAGTGCCCCTGGTGAGGGGAGGAGAGATACGCAGTATTTT. Protein sequence: CSAPGEGRRDTQYF.

This clonotype was seen a single time. The chain has TRBV12-5 and TRBJ2-7; 10 bases fit TRBD2. The CDR3 has 14 residues. Germline values: CDR1 LGHNT, CDR2 FRNRAP. The ends lost 5 bases at V and 6 bases at J; junction bases unmatched: 7. In DNA, the CDR3 is TGTGCTAGTGGTATCGGGACTAGCGTATCCGAGCAGTACTTC. Translated, it gives CASGIGTSVSEQYF.

The V and J genes are TRBV13 and TRBJ1-4, with 8 bases identical to TRBD1. J gave up 0 bases and V 7 bases, and 4 bases lay outside the gene matches. CDR1 is PRHDT and CDR2 is FYEKMQ in the germline V gene (reference sequence). The CDR3 consists of 15 residues. DNA for the CDR3: TGTGCCAGCACTACAGGGGGTTCAACTAATGAAAAACTGTTTTTT. It translates to CASTTGGSTNEKLFF.

J is TRBJ2-5 and V is TRBV6-2 or TRBV6-3; 11 bases map to TRBD2. Losses at the gene ends were 4 bases for V and 4 bases for J; bases not matched to a gene: 8. Looked up from germline, CDR1 is MNHEY and CDR2 is SVGEGT. The CDR3 loop spans 16 amino acids. The CDR3 DNA follows: TGTGCCAGCAGTTTCCAATCCGGGACTAGCGGAGAGACCCAGTACTTC. Translating it yields CASSFQSGTSGETQYF.

The CDR3 nucleotides read TGTGCCAGCAGCGAAATCGGGACAGGTAGAGGTCAGCCCCAGCATTTT. The encoded protein is CASSEIGTGRGQPQHF. The chain joins TRBV7-2 to TRBJ1-5, with TRBD1 identical over 8 bases. The CDR3 is 16 residues long. Germline assignment: CDR1 SGHTA and CDR2 FQGNSA. Unmatched junction bases numbered 12, after V lost 5 bases and J lost 6 bases.

This clonotype occurred a few times. The chain recombines TRBV29-1 with TRBJ2-5; 9 positions agree with TRBD1. The CDR3 has 13 residues. Germline CDR1 and CDR2: SQVTM and ANQGSEA. V was clipped by 6 bases and J by 3 bases; unmatched bases: 5. CDR3 region: CSVEGQGKETQYF. In nucleotides, the CDR3 is TGCAGCGTAGAGGGACAGGGCAAAGAGACCCAGTACTTC.

This clonotype was counted a few times. The gene calls are TRBV27 and TRBJ1-6; the D gene is possibly TRBD1 (5 bases). The length of the CDR3 is 15 residues. The germline CDR1 and CDR2 sequences are MNHEY and SMNVEV (reference sequence). V shed 6 bases and J shed 7 bases, with 16 bases lying between them. In DNA form, the CDR3 reads TGTGCCAGCAGACCAGCGGGAGGGGAGAATTCACCCCTCCACTTT. This sequence encodes CASRPAGGENSPLHF.

The rearrangement links TRBV10-3 to TRBJ2-7, with 7 bases fitting TRBD1. Germline V CDR1 and CDR2: ENHRY, SYGVKD. V lost 10 bases to trimming and J lost 3 bases; unmatched junction nucleotides: 12. The CDR3 totals 14 residues. As DNA, the CDR3 is TGTGCCACCGCTCCGGACAGGAGCAACTACGAGCAGTACTTC. Translating gives CATAPDRSNYEQYF.

The genes are TRBV5-1 and TRBJ2-3; D gene uncertain. Germline lookup yields CDR1 SGHRS and CDR2 YFSETQ. This CDR3 spans 16 amino acids. Deletions cut 7 bases from V and 0 bases from J, with 18 bases between. Here the CDR3 DNA reads TGCGCCAGCTCGTTGGAAGCCCCAGGAAGCACAGATACGCAGTATTTT. This codes for CASSLEAPGSTDTQYF.

The chain couples TRBV6-2 or TRBV6-3 to TRBJ2-7, with D unresolved. The CDR3 consists of 15 residues. Trimming removed 0 bases from V and 2 bases from J, with 11 bases in between. CDR1 is MNHEY and CDR2 is SVGEGT in the germline V gene. The CDR3 nucleotides are TGTGCCAGCAGTTACTCGATCTTACCCACCTACGAGCAGTACTTC. Residues: CASSYSILPTYEQYF.